The 13 T cell receptor beta chains below all came from one sample that was sequenced in a study of T cell responses to AZD1222 COVID-19 vaccine. The method was immunoSEQ multiplex PCR; TCRdb's version includes in-frame clones alone and lacks a portion of them. Of roughly 120,000 clones listed, more than 75% are singletons. The sample consisted of peripheral blood, taken 28 days after the second AZD1222 dose. These receptors all come from an adult who received the AZD1222 COVID-19 vaccine.

This clone was seen only a few times. The rearrangement joins TRBV29-1 to TRBJ2-7; a weak D match, TRBD1 (5 bases). Deletions cut 4 bases from V and 4 bases from J, with 14 bases between. Germline CDR1 and CDR2: SQVTM and ANQGSEA. The CDR3 is 13 amino acids. The CDR3 sequence: CSVARQPEYEQYF. The CDR3 DNA follows: TGCAGCGTTGCGCGACAGCCGGAATACGAGCAGTACTTC.

The gene calls are TRBV19 and TRBJ2-2; TRBD1 aligns across 7 bases. The CDR3 spans 15 residues. Unmatched junction bases numbered 6, after V lost 4 bases and J lost 4 bases. Per the germline V gene, CDR1 is LNHDA and CDR2 is SQIVND (reference sequence). CDR3 in amino acids: CASSNPGTATGELFF. CDR3 sequence (DNA): TGTGCCAGTAGTAACCCCGGGACAGCCACCGGGGAGCTGTTTTTT.

The V gene is TRBV4-1, the J gene TRBJ2-7, with D unclear. Germline V gene lookup returns CDR1 MGHRA and CDR2 YSYEKL. Between the trimmed V and J ends, which lost 4 bases and 7 bases, there was a span of 17 bases. This CDR3 region has 14 residues. The CDR3 loop reads CASSPLPLWDEQYF. CDR3 in DNA: TGCGCCAGCAGCCCCCTCCCGCTTTGGGATGAGCAGTACTTC.

This clone was seen only a few times. V is TRBV5-1 and J is TRBJ2-5, with TRBD2 identical over 14 bases. The CDR3 runs 17 residues. V shed 4 bases, J shed 6 bases, and the junction held 11 bases outside the gene matches. From germline, CDR1 is SGHRS and CDR2 YFSETQ. The CDR3 loop reads CASSPGGLAGEAKTQYF. In DNA form, the CDR3 reads TGCGCCAGCAGCCCAGGGGGACTAGCGGGAGAGGCCAAGACCCAGTACTTC.

This clone turned up a few times. This chain connects TRBV3-1 (or the pseudogene TRBV3-2) to TRBJ1-1; D possibly corresponds to TRBD1 (6 bases). Germline values: CDR1 LGHDT, CDR2 YNNKEL (reference sequence). The CDR3 consists of 13 residues. Deletions cut 7 bases from V and 4 bases from J, with 13 bases between. For the CDR3, the DNA is TGTGCCAGCACCCAGACAGGATCCACTGAAGCTTTCTTT. Its protein is CASTQTGSTEAFF.

The genes are TRBV5-1 and TRBJ1-6, with D perhaps TRBD1 (5 bases). The CDR3 sequence is 14 residues long. The germline CDR1 and CDR2 sequences are SGHRS and YFSETQ. The V and J ends lost 0 bases and 8 bases respectively, with 9 bases between them. The CDR3 loop is CASSLGMGDSPLHF. For the CDR3, the DNA is TGCGCCAGCAGCTTGGGTATGGGGGATTCACCCCTCCACTTT.

The chain combines TRBV9 with TRBJ2-1; D ambiguous. V was clipped by 0 bases and J by 7 bases, with 8 bases between them. Germline V CDR1 and CDR2: SGDLS, YYNGEE. CDR3 length: 13 amino acids. Here the CDR3 reads CASSVVTGNEQFF. In nucleotides, the CDR3 is TGTGCCAGCAGCGTAGTTACCGGGAATGAGCAGTTCTTC.

The chain is built from TRBV27 and TRBJ2-5; D possibly corresponds to TRBD2 (6 bases). This CDR3 contains 14 residues. The V end was cut by 3 bases, the J end by 1 base, with 9 bases between. CDR1 is MNHEY and CDR2 is SMNVEV in the germline V gene (reference sequence). The CDR3 nucleotides are TGTGCCAGCAGTTTGGCCGGGGGCCAAGAGACCCAGTACTTC. As protein: CASSLAGGQETQYF.

In this sample, this clone turned up once. The chain couples TRBV2 to TRBJ2-3; 8 positions match TRBD2. The germline CDR1 and CDR2 sequences are SNHLY and FYNNEI. The CDR3 runs 14 residues. Unmatched junction bases numbered 3, after V lost 3 bases and J lost 4 bases. The CDR3 loop reads CASSDGGAPDTQYF. CDR3 nucleotide sequence: TGTGCCAGCAGTGACGGGGGGGCCCCAGATACGCAGTATTTT.

This clone was counted a single time. V gene TRBV6-4 combines with J gene TRBJ2-3, with 8 bases aligning to TRBD2. J was trimmed by 6 bases and V by 0 bases; bases with no gene match: 11. The CDR3 has 17 residues. Germline assignment: CDR1 MRHNA and CDR2 SNTAGT. The CDR3 DNA follows: TGTGCCAGCAGTGACTCGCCCCCCGGGGGGGGTGATGATACGCAGTATTTT. This sequence encodes CASSDSPPGGGDDTQYF.

The chain has TRBV7-3 and TRBJ2-1; the D call may be TRBD1 or TRBD2 (5 bases each). CDR1 is SGHTA, CDR2 FQGTGA, per germline. This CDR3 is 12 amino acids long. Trimming left V 6 bases short and J 10 bases short, with 13 bases between. The CDR3 DNA sequence: TGTGCCAGCAGTCCAACCGGGGCCGAGCAGTTCTTC. Protein: CASSPTGAEQFF.

The rearrangement joins TRBV7-8 to TRBJ2-3, with TRBD1 matching over 10 bases. From germline, CDR1 is SGHVS and CDR2 FQNEAQ. CDR3 size: 16 residues. V lost 6 bases and J lost 6; bases outside the gene matches: 12. CDR3 DNA: TGTGCCAGCAGACGAGGCGGACAGGGGGGTACCGATACGCAGTATTTT. This sequence encodes CASRRGGQGGTDTQYF.

This clone appeared once. The chain links TRBV30 to TRBJ2-3; TRBD1 or TRBD2 may be the D gene (5 bases each). Germline CDR1 is GTSNPN and CDR2 is SVGIG (reference sequence). The V gene lost 0 bases and the J gene lost 2 bases, with 9 bases spanning the gap. The CDR3 is 14 residues long. Here the CDR3 DNA reads TGTGCCTGGAGTGTGAGGGGAGACACAGATACGCAGTATTTT. As protein: CAWSVRGDTDTQYF.